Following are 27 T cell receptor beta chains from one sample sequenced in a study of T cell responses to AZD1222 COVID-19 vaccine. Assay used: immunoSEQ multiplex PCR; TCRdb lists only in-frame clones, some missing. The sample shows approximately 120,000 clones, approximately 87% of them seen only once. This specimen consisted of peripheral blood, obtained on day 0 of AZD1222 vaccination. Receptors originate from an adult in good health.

The CDR3 region has the DNA TGTGCCAGCAGTTATGGGGGCGCCGGAGCTTTCTTT. Translating gives CASSYGGAGAFF. This chain links TRBV12-3 or TRBV12-4 with TRBJ1-1, with TRBD1 as a possible D gene (6 bases). The CDR3 is 12 amino acids. The V gene lost 4 bases and the J gene lost 10 bases, with 13 bases spanning the gap.

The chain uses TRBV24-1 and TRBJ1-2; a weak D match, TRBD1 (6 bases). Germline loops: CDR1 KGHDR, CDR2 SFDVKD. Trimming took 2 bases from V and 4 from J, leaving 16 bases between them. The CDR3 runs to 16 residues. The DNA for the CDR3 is TGTGCCACCAGTGATTCCGGGGGGCGCTTGGGCTATGGCTACACCTTC. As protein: CATSDSGGRLGYGYTF.

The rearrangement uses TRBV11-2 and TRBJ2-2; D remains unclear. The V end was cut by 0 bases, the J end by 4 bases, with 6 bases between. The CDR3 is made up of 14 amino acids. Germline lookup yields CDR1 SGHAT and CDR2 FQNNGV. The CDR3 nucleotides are TGTGCCAGCAGCTTAGAAAGGGTCACCGGGGAGCTGTTTTTT. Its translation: CASSLERVTGELFF.

CDR3 in amino acids: CASSEGTVSNQPQHF. CDR3 nucleotides: TGTGCCAGCAGTGAAGGGACAGTAAGCAATCAGCCCCAGCATTTT. V usage is TRBV2 and J usage is TRBJ1-5; maybe TRBD1 (6 bases). Per germline, CDR1 SNHLY and CDR2 FYNNEI. V lost 1 base and J lost 1, with 8 bases in between. This CDR3 is built from 15 residues.

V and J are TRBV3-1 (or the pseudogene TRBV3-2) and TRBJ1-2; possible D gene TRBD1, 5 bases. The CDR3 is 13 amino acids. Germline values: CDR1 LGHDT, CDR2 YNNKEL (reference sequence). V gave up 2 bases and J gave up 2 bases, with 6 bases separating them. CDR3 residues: CASSQRGNYGYTF. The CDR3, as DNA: TGTGCCAGCAGCCAACGGGGGAACTATGGCTACACCTTC.

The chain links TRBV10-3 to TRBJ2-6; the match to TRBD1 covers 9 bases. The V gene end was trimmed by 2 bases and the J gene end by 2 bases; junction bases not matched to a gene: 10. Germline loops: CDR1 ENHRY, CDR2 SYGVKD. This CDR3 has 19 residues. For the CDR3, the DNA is TGTGCCATCAGTGAGGGATTCGGGACAGGGCCTACTGGGGCCAACGTCCTGACTTTC. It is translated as CAISEGFGTGPTGANVLTF.

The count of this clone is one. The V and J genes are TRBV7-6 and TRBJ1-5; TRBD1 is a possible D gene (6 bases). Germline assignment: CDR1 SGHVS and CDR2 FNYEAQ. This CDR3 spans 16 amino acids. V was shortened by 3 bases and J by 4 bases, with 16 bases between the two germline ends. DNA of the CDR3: TGTGCCAGCAGCTTGGAACAGGGAATGGTTAATCAGCCCCAGCATTTT. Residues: CASSLEQGMVNQPQHF.

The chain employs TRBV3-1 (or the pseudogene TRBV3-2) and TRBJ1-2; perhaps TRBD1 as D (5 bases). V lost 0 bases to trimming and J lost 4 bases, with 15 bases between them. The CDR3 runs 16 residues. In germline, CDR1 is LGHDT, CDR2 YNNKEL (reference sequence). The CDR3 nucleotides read TGTGCCAGCAGCCAAGAGGGACTCAGGTCCCCCTATGGCTACACCTTC. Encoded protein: CASSQEGLRSPYGYTF.

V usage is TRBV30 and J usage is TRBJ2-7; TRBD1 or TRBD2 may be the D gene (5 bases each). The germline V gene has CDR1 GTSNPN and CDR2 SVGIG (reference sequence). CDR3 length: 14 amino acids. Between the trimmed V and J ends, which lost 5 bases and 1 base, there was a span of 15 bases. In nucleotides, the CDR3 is TGTGCCTGGGGGGATGAGGGGCTATCCTACGAGCAGTACTTC. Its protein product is CAWGDEGLSYEQYF.

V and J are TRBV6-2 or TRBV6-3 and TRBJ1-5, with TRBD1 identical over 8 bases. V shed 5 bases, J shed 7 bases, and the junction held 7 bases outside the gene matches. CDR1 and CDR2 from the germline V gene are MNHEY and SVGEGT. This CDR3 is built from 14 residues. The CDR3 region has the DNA TGTGCCAGCAGTCTAAATTCAGGGGGCCAGCCCCAGCATTTT. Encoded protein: CASSLNSGGQPQHF.

CDR3 in DNA: TGTGCCAGCAGCTTAGAGGCAGGCTATGGCTACACCTTC. Translated: CASSLEAGYGYTF. The chain joins TRBV7-2 to TRBJ1-2, with D unclear. The ends were cut back, 1 base at V and 4 bases at J, with 7 bases in the middle. The germline gives CDR1 SGHTA, CDR2 FQGNSA. The CDR3 is made up of 13 amino acids. The whole variable domain, filled in from reference TRBV7-2 and TRBJ1-2, reads GAGVSQSPSNKVTEKGKDVELRCDPISGHTALYWYRQSLGQGLEFLIYFQGNSAPDKSGLPSDRFSAERTGGSVSTLTIQRTQQEDSAVYLCASSLEAGYGYTFGSGTRLTVV.

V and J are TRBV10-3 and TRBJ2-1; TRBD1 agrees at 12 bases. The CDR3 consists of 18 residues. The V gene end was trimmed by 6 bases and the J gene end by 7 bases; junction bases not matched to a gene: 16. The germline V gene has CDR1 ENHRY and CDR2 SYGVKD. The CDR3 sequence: CAIRAYQGRDRGLNEQFF. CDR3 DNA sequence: TGTGCCATCAGGGCTTACCAAGGCCGGGACAGGGGGCTTAATGAGCAGTTCTTC.

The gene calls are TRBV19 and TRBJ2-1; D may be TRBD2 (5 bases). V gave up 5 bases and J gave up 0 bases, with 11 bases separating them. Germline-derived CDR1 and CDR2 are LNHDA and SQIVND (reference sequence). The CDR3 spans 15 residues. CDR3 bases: TGTGCCAGTAGTGCAGCGGTCCTCTCCTACAATGAGCAGTTCTTC. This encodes CASSAAVLSYNEQFF.

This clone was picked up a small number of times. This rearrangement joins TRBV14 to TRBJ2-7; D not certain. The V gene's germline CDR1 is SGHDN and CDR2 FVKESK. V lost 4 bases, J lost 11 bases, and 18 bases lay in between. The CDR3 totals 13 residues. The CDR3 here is CASSRELQQREYF. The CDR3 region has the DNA TGTGCCAGCAGCCGCGAACTACAGCAAAGGGAGTACTTC.

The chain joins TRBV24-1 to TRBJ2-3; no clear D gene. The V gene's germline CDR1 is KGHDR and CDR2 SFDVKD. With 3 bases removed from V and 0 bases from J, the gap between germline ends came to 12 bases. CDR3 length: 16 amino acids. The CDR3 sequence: CATSDPGPLSTDTQYF. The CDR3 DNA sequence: TGTGCCACCAGTGATCCCGGGCCCCTCAGCACAGATACGCAGTATTTT.

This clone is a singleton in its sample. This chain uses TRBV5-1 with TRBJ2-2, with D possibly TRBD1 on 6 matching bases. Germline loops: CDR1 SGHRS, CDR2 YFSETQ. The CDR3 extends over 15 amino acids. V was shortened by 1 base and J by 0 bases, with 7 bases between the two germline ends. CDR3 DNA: TGCGCCAGCAGCTTGACAGGGCCGAACACCGGGGAGCTGTTTTTT. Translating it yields CASSLTGPNTGELFF.

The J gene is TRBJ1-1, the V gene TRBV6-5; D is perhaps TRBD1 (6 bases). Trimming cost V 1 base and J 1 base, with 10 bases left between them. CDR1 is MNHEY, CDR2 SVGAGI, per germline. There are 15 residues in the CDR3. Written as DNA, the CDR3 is TGTGCCAGCAGTTACTGGCGGACAGCGAACACTGAAGCTTTCTTT. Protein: CASSYWRTANTEAFF.

CDR3 amino acids: CASSSGAYNEQFF. CDR3 coding DNA: TGTGCCAGCAGTAGCGGAGCCTACAATGAGCAGTTCTTC. The chain joins TRBV28 to TRBJ2-1, with a weak D call TRBD2 (5 bases). Trimming took off 5 bases at V and 2 bases at J, with 7 bases between the two ends. Germline CDR1 MDHEN, CDR2 SYDVKM. This CDR3 is 13 amino acids long. Filled out from reference TRBV28 and TRBJ2-1, the complete variable domain reads DVKVTQSSRYLVKRTGEKVFLECVQDMDHENMFWYRQDPGLGLRLIYFSYDVKMKEKGDIPEGYSVSREKKERFSLILESASTNQTSMYLCASSSGAYNEQFFGPGTRLTVL.

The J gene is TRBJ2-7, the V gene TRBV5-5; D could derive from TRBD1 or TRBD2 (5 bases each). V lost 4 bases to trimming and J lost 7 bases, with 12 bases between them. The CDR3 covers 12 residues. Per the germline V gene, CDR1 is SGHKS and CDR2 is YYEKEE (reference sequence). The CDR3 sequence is CASSLAWGEQYF. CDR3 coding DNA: TGTGCCAGCAGCCTGGCCTGGGGGGAGCAGTACTTC.

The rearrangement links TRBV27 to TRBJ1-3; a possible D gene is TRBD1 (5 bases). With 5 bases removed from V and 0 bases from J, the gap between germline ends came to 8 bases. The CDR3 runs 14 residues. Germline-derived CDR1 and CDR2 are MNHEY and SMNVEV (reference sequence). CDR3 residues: CASSPGSSGNTIYF. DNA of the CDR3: TGTGCCAGCAGTCCAGGGTCCTCTGGAAACACCATATATTTT.

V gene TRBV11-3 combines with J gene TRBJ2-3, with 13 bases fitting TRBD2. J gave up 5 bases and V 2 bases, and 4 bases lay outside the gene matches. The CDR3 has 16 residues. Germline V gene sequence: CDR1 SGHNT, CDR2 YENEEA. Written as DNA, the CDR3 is TGTGCCAGCAGCTTAAGGACTAGCGGGAGAGTAGATACGCAGTATTTT. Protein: CASSLRTSGRVDTQYF.

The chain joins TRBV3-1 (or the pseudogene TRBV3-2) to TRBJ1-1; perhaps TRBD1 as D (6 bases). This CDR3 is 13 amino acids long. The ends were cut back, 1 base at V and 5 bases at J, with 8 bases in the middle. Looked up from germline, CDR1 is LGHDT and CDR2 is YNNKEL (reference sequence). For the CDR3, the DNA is TGTGCCAGCAGCCAAGTAGGGGGGACTGAAGCTTTCTTT. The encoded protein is CASSQVGGTEAFF.

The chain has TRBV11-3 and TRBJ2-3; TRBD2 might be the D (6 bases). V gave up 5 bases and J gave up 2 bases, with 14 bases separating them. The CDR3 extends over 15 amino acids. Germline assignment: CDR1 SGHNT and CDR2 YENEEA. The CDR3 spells CASSPGGGPTDTQYF. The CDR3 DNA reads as TGTGCCAGCAGCCCCGGGGGAGGCCCCACAGATACGCAGTATTTT.

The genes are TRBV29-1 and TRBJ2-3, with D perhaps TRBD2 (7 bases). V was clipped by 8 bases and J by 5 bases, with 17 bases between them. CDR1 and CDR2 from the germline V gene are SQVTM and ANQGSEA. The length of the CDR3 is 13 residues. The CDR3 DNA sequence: TGCAGCTACGTCGGGGGGCTGGAAGATACGCAGTATTTT. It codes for CSYVGGLEDTQYF.

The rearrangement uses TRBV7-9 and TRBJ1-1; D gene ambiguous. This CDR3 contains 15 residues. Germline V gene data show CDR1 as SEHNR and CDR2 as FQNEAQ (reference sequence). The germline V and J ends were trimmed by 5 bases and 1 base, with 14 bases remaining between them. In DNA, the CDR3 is TGTGCCAGCAGCCCCTCGGGGATCTCGAACACTGAAGCTTTCTTT. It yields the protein CASSPSGISNTEAFF. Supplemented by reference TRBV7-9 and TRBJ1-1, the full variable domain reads DTGVSQNPRHKITKRGQNVTFRCDPISEHNRLYWYRQTLGQGPEFLTYFQNEAQLEKSRLLSDRFSAERPKGSFSTLEIQRTEQGDSAMYLCASSPSGISNTEAFFGQGTRLTVV.

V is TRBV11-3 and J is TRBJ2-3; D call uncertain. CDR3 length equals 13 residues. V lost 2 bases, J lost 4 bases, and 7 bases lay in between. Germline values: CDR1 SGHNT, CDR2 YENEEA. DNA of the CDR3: TGTGCCAGCAGCTTAATCGTGGCAGATACGCAGTATTTT. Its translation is CASSLIVADTQYF.

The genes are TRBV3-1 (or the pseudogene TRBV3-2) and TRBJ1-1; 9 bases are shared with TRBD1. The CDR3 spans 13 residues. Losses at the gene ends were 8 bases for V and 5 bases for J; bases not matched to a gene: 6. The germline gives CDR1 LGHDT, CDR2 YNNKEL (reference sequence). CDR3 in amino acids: CASDRGEVTEAFF. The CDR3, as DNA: TGTGCCAGCGACAGGGGGGAAGTAACTGAAGCTTTCTTT.